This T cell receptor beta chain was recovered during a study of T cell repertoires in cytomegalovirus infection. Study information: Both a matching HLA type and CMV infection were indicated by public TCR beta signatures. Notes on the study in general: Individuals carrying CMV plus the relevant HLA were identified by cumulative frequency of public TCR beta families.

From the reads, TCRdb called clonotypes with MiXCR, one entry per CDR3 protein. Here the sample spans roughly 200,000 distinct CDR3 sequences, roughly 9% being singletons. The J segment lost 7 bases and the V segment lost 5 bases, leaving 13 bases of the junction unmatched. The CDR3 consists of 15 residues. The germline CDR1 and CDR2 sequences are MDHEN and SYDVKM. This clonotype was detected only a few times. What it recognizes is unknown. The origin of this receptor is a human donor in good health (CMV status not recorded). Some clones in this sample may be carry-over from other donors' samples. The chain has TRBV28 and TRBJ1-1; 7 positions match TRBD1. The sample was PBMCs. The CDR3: CASSLEGALGDEAFF. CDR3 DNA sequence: TGTGCCAGCAGTCTTGAGGGGGCGCTAGGCGATGAAGCTTTCTTT.